The clone carrying this T cell receptor beta chain was seen at least ten times. What it binds is unknown. TCRdb recomputed calls from the 5' RACE reads with MiXCR, one row per CDR3 protein. The data contain fewer than 500,000 distinct CDR3 sequences, roughly an eighth of them seen just once; the ten biggest clones take up 0.98%. The CDR3 totals 14 residues. Trimming removed 4 bases from V and 1 base from J, with 10 bases in between. Per germline, CDR1 SQVTM and CDR2 ANQGSEA. This specimen comes from a study of identical twins. Study conclusions and caveats: The study found that models underestimated out-of-frame TCR alpha sharing in monozygotic twins. Twins shared out-of-frame alpha sequences with excess low generation probability. The more abundant beta clonotypes in cord blood had fewer insertions, and memory repertoires did not show this.

The sample was also linked to a second study, of yellow fever vaccine responses in identical twins. From that study: It has been reported that, in twins, the vaccine T cell response seemed partly convergent and partly personalized.

The rearrangement uses TRBV29-1 and TRBJ2-2; D may be TRBD1 or TRBD2 (5 bases each). The sample comprised CD4+ T cells sorted from blood. The sequence derives from a woman aged 18-29 years in good health. The CDR3 region is CSVGTGGNTGELFF. Here the CDR3 DNA reads TGCAGCGTTGGCACTGGGGGGAACACCGGGGAGCTGTTTTTT.